The rows below give T cell receptor beta chains drawn from one sample of a study of T cell changes during pregnancy in multiple sclerosis. Profiling relied on immunoSEQ multiplex PCR, and the TCRdb table lists in-frame clones only, not all of them. The data show 60,000 to 75,000 clones, with about 91% seen just once and roughly 1.5% held by the top ten. Sequenced material: peripheral blood, taken after pregnancy. The receptors here all came from a female donor with multiple sclerosis, enrolled in a pregnancy study. Each CDR3 is given with its conserved first and last residue. A D gene is named only where the DNA matches it firmly. The size entry is marked missing in some rows and otherwise reads once, few, many or a size class.

length	V	size	J	D	CDR3	DNA
14	TRBV4-2	.	TRBJ1-1	TRBD1	CASSPGQGGTEAFF	TGTGCCAGCAGCCCAGGACAGGGAGGCACTGAAGCTTTCTTT
15	TRBV11-2	.	TRBJ2-1	.	CASSLGLVSYNEQFF	TGTGCCAGCAGCTTAGGGCTAGTCTCCTACAATGAGCAGTTCTTC
14	TRBV19	few	TRBJ2-7	TRBD2	CASSPSSGIGEQYF	TGTGCCAGTAGCCCCTCTAGCGGGATCGGCGAGCAGTACTTC
12	TRBV7-9	.	TRBJ2-7	.	CASSLAGGASAF	TGTGCCAGCAGCTTAGCGGGGGGGGCTAGCGCCTTC
13	TRBV29-1	.	TRBJ2-1	TRBD1	CSVERGQLYEQFF	TGCAGCGTTGAAAGGGGGCAGCTCTATGAGCAGTTCTTC
14	TRBV5-1	.	TRBJ2-5	.	CASSLGYGGETQYF	TGCGCCAGCAGCTTGGGCTACGGGGGAGAGACCCAGTACTTC
14	TRBV9	.	TRBJ2-5	TRBD1	CASSVWTGEETQYF	TGTGCCAGCAGCGTCTGGACAGGGGAAGAGACCCAGTACTTC
15	TRBV7-9	.	TRBJ2-3	TRBD1	CASSRATGSTDTQYF	TGTGCCAGCAGCCGAGCGACAGGGAGTACCGATACGCAGTATTTT
15	TRBV14	.	TRBJ2-7	.	CASSQGGHRSYEQYF	TGTGCCAGCAGCCAGGGAGGACACCGCTCCTACGAGCAGTACTTC
18	TRBV4-2	.	TRBJ2-5	.	CASSQEGVDGDNQETQYF	TGTGCCAGCAGCCAAGAGGGAGTAGACGGGGATAACCAAGAGACCCAGTACTTC
15	TRBV5-1	.	TRBJ2-3	TRBD1	CASNLEGQGTRTQYF	TGCGCCAGCAACTTGGAGGGACAGGGAACTCGTACGCAGTATTTT
15	TRBV9	.	TRBJ1-5	TRBD1	CASSVGTGKNQPQHF	TGTGCCAGCAGCGTAGGGACAGGTAAAAATCAGCCCCAGCATTTT
15	TRBV30	.	TRBJ2-3	TRBD1	CAWTARTGYVDTQYF	TGTGCCTGGACCGCACGGACAGGGTACGTGGATACGCAGTATTTT
15	TRBV28	.	TRBJ1-2	.	CASSFPGALGYGYTF	TGTGCCAGCAGTTTCCCAGGGGCGCTTGGCTATGGCTACACCTTC
15	TRBV5-1	once	TRBJ2-3	.	CASNPTAESTDTQYF	TGCGCCAGCAACCCAACGGCGGAAAGCACAGATACGCAGTATTTT
14	TRBV13	.	TRBJ1-1	TRBD1	CASIPTGGHTEAFF	TGTGCCAGCATCCCGACAGGGGGCCACACTGAAGCTTTCTTT
17	TRBV5-1	.	TRBJ2-1	TRBD2	CASSLAVGLAGVNEQFF	TGCGCCAGCAGCTTGGCGGTAGGGCTAGCGGGAGTCAATGAGCAGTTCTTC
15	TRBV5-1	.	TRBJ1-1	TRBD1	CASSTPTGGDTEAFF	TGCGCCAGCAGCACACCTACAGGGGGCGACACTGAAGCTTTCTTT
14	TRBV27	.	TRBJ1-5	TRBD1	CASSLRQGTQPQHF	TGTGCCAGCAGTTTAAGACAGGGGACTCAGCCCCAGCATTTT
15	TRBV6-6	.	TRBJ1-1	TRBD1	CASSSSRQGLTEAFF	TGTGCCAGCAGTTCGAGCAGACAGGGCTTGACTGAAGCTTTCTTT
12	TRBV7-2	.	TRBJ2-7	.	CASSFSSYEQYF	TGTGCCAGCAGCTTTAGCTCCTACGAGCAGTACTTC
15	TRBV5-4	once	TRBJ1-2	.	CASSLRTNLGYGYTF	TGTGCCAGCAGCTTACGGACAAACTTGGGCTATGGCTACACCTTC
16	TRBV6-6	.	TRBJ2-2	TRBD2	CASRGLAGGYTGELFF	TGTGCCAGCAGGGGACTAGCGGGAGGTTACACCGGGGAGCTGTTTTTT
18	TRBV4-3	.	TRBJ2-2	.	CASSQGAIGERDTGELFF	TGCGCCAGCAGCCAAGGCGCGATCGGGGAGAGGGACACCGGGGAGCTGTTTTTT
14	TRBV27	.	TRBJ1-2	.	CASSSSGGAYGYTF	TGTGCCAGCAGTTCCAGTGGGGGGGCTTATGGCTACACCTTC
15	TRBV19	.	TRBJ2-2	TRBD1	CASSPGQGTTGELFF	TGTGCCAGTAGTCCCGGACAGGGGACAACCGGGGAGCTGTTTTTT
14	TRBV29-1	.	TRBJ2-1	.	CSVGGRFWYNEQFF	TGCAGCGTGGGAGGAAGGTTCTGGTACAATGAGCAGTTCTTC
11	TRBV28	.	TRBJ2-7	.	CASSPGYEQYF	TGTGCCAGCAGTCCGGGCTACGAGCAGTACTTC
14	TRBV19	.	TRBJ2-5	.	CASSIVPGRETQYF	TGTGCCAGTAGTATAGTTCCAGGGCGGGAGACCCAGTACTTC
12	TRBV2	.	TRBJ1-2	.	CASSDSGFGYTF	TGTGCCAGCAGTGACTCGGGTTTCGGCTACACCTTC
13	TRBV12-5	.	TRBJ2-5	.	CASGFDGAETQYF	TGTGCTAGTGGTTTTGACGGAGCAGAGACCCAGTACTTC
15	TRBV10-2	.	TRBJ2-7	TRBD1	CASRAGQVSSYEQYF	TGCGCCAGCAGGGCGGGACAGGTCAGCTCCTACGAGCAGTACTTC
15	TRBV30	.	TRBJ2-3	.	CAWSVLGRSSNTQYF	TGTGCCTGGAGTGTACTTGGGCGAAGTTCTAATACGCAGTATTTT
13	TRBV6-6	.	TRBJ1-1	TRBD1	CASSVTGGTEAFF	TGTGCCAGCAGTGTGACAGGGGGGACTGAAGCTTTCTTT
15	TRBV28	.	TRBJ1-3	.	CASSLGGAEGNTIYF	TGTGCCAGCAGTTTAGGAGGGGCGGAAGGAAACACCATATATTTT
11	TRBV20-1	.	TRBJ1-2	.	CSARYSYGYTF	TGCAGTGCTAGGTACAGCTATGGCTACACCTTC
14	TRBV9	.	TRBJ2-1	.	CASSVAGVPNEQFF	TGTGCCAGCAGCGTAGCGGGAGTCCCCAATGAGCAGTTCTTC
17	TRBV18	.	TRBJ2-3	TRBD1	CASSPRTGYSSTDTQYF	TGTGCCAGCTCACCGAGGACAGGGTATTCTAGCACAGATACGCAGTATTTT
17	TRBV5-1	once	TRBJ2-3	TRBD2	CASSPLGTSGGGNTQYF	TGCGCCAGCAGCCCGCTCGGGACTAGCGGCGGAGGGAATACGCAGTATTTT
19	TRBV14	.	TRBJ1-5	TRBD1	CASRSSPVTGTGVNQPQHF	TGTGCCAGCAGAAGTTCACCCGTAACCGGGACAGGGGTAAATCAGCCCCAGCATTTT
12	TRBV6-6	.	TRBJ1-5	.	CASRDRDQPQHF	TGTGCCAGCAGAGACAGAGATCAGCCCCAGCATTTT
14	TRBV11-2	.	TRBJ2-7	.	CASSLGGRTYEQYF	TGTGCCAGCAGCTTAGGAGGGAGAACCTACGAGCAGTACTTC
16	TRBV28	.	TRBJ1-5	TRBD1	CASSFFFGTGVKPQHF	TGTGCCAGCAGTTTCTTTTTCGGGACAGGGGTAAAGCCCCAGCATTTT
16	TRBV11-3	.	TRBJ2-5	TRBD1	CASSLGTGGEQETQYF	TGTGCCAGCAGCCTAGGGACAGGGGGCGAACAAGAGACCCAGTACTTC
14	TRBV13	.	TRBJ1-2	.	CASSLGGGNYGYTF	TGTGCCAGCAGCTTAGGCGGGGGTAACTATGGCTACACCTTC
8	TRBV29-1	.	TRBJ1-2	TRBD1	CSVPTGDF	TGCAGCGTTCCCACAGGGGACTTC
14	TRBV18	.	TRBJ2-7	.	CASSPRQADYEQYF	TGTGCCAGCTCACCACGGCAGGCCGATTACGAGCAGTACTTC
17	TRBV11-2	.	TRBJ1-5	TRBD1	CASSDHTDRGGNQPQHF	TGTGCCAGCAGCGACCACACAGACAGGGGAGGGAATCAGCCCCAGCATTTT
10	TRBV30	.	TRBJ1-3	.	CAWSLDTIYF	TGTGCCTGGAGTTTAGACACCATATATTTT
15	TRBV7-3	.	TRBJ1-2	.	CASSLGQGVDYGYTF	TGTGCCAGCAGCTTAGGCCAGGGCGTGGACTATGGCTACACCTTC
12	TRBV28	.	TRBJ2-7	.	CASNAGGYEQYF	TGTGCCAGCAATGCAGGGGGGTACGAGCAGTACTTC
16	TRBV10-2	.	TRBJ2-5	TRBD2	CASSSLAGLMRETQYF	TGCGCCAGCTCCTCCCTAGCGGGATTAATGAGGGAGACCCAGTACTTC
11	TRBV27	.	TRBJ2-1	.	CASSFGVEQFF	TGTGCCAGCAGTTTCGGAGTTGAGCAGTTCTTC